The sequence of this TCR beta chain was determined in a study of blood T cell repertoires in COVID-19 (dated by TCRdb to about 2020). For the study in its entirety: The collaborator samples originated in the United States, Italy and Spain and spanned the acute and convalescent phases of COVID-19. Samples were obtained from the ongoing ImmuneRACE study (first 160 participants) and from some 1,300 subjects provided by 6 global collaborators. The prospective study material was composed of cDNA or gDNA derived from T cells, B-cell-depleted T cells, or PBMCs. Where available, HLA class I and class II types were taken from metadata supplied by the sample provider and were not determined by assay-based typing. The sample metadata nearly always contained a de-identified subject ID, COVID-19 status, age in years and sex. The repertoires were released in a freely available public database meant as a resource for research on the immune response to SARS-CoV-2. The dataset comprised deeply sampled blood TCRbeta repertoires from subjects exposed to, actively infected with, or recovered from COVID-19.

Trimming removed 0 bases from V and 7 bases from J, leaving 17 bases between the germline ends. From the cysteine through the phenylalanine, the CDR3 covers 16 amino acids. Of the read, only the CDR3 DNA is kept; its 48 bases are in frame from base 1. CDR1 and CDR2, looked up from the germline V gene, are LGHNA and YNFKEQ. TCRbeta CDR3 regions were amplified from genomic DNA using the immunoSEQ Assay, a bias-controlled multiplex PCR. Processing in the source paper ran as follows. The number of nucleated cells in each sample was estimated by amplification of reference gene primers within the assay. Sequence reads were collapsed and filtered to measure the absolute abundance of every unique TCRbeta CDR3 rearrangement. For each sample, productive Simpson clonality was calculated as the square root of Simpson's diversity index over productive rearrangements. Sourced from immuneACCESS, this table was stored by TCRdb with only in-frame sequences that have V and J called. A share of the clones is absent; for the studies checked, an unresolved V gene accounts for under half, and the remainder has no known explanation. The D gene and trimming were derived from the DNA, and the V and J assignments and clone size from that table. The sample table contains around 140,000 clones; only one count was recorded for 80% to 90% of them. The ten largest clones capture about an eighth of the sample.

At one collaborating source in Seattle, patients were enrolled during active infection and were followed longitudinally through the course of disease. Each collaborating institution followed its own protocols to collect whole blood in K2EDTA tubes. Collaborator samples were shipped for TCRbeta analysis as frozen whole blood, isolated PBMCs, or DNA extracted from either sample type. Points on this clone: It has no known antigen specificity. The input lacks base qualities; no much larger clone sits a single base away.

Results the study describes overall, beyond this receptor: How much clinical and demographic metadata was included differed by source and by participant, and the metadata was provided uncurated.

The sample comprised peripheral blood. The receptor was isolated from a man between 18 and 35 years old with COVID-19, enrolled during active disease. The rearranged chain carries TRBV4-2 and TRBJ2-3, and possibly TRBD2, on 6 matching bases. The DNA is TGTGCCAGCAGCCAAGATCGAGGCGGGGCCATTAATACGCAGTATTTT. It codes for CASSQDRGGAINTQYF.